What follows are 9 T cell receptor beta chains derived from one specimen sequenced in a study. TCRdb used MiXCR to reprocess the 5' RACE reads, holding one entry per CDR3 protein. Seen here are about 43,000 distinct CDR3 sequences, less than 30% observed once, and the top ten hold around 3.5%. Material for sequencing was memory CD4+ T cells sorted from a lymph node. Subset reported: memory CD4+ T cells, CD4+CD45RO+CD25-. The receptors here all came from a female donor with breast cancer.

The V gene is TRBV20-1, the J gene TRBJ2-1; tentative D call: TRBD2 (6 bases). In germline, CDR1 is DFQATT, CDR2 SNEGSKA (reference sequence). This CDR3 has 13 amino acids. V shed 6 bases and J shed 6 bases, with 15 bases lying between them. This CDR3 is CSAMRGLGNEQFF. CDR3 DNA: TGCAGTGCGATGCGGGGCTTGGGCAATGAGCAGTTCTTC.

This clonotype showed up just a few times. The V gene is TRBV20-1, the J gene TRBJ2-7, with D perhaps TRBD1 (5 bases). In germline, CDR1 is DFQATT, CDR2 SNEGSKA (reference sequence). Trimming shortened V by 0 bases and J by 5 bases, and 14 bases separated the two germline ends. The CDR3 is 14 residues long. The CDR3 nucleotides are TGCAGTGCTAGAGATCGGGCAGGGTGGGACGAGCAGTACTTC. Its translation is CSARDRAGWDEQYF.

The rearrangement links TRBV7-9 to TRBJ1-3; D might be TRBD1 (6 bases). Deletions cut 5 bases from V and 1 base from J, with 18 bases between. The germline V gene encodes CDR1 SEHNR and CDR2 FQNEAQ (reference sequence). The CDR3 is 17 residues long. CDR3 protein: CASSPPGHGASGNTIYF. The CDR3, as DNA: TGTGCCAGCAGCCCTCCGGGACATGGGGCTTCTGGAAACACCATATATTTT. Full variable domain (outside the CDR3, taken from reference TRBV7-9 and TRBJ1-3): DTGVSQNPRHKITKRGQNVTFRCDPISEHNRLYWYRQTLGQGPEFLTYFQNEAQLEKSRLLSDRFSAERPKGSFSTLEIQRTEQGDSAMYLCASSPPGHGASGNTIYFGEGSWLTVV.

This clonotype has only a few counts. The genes are TRBV20-1 and TRBJ1-2, with D maybe TRBD1 (5 bases). Germline CDR1 and CDR2: DFQATT and SNEGSKA (reference sequence). CDR3 length equals 12 residues. V lost 5 bases and J lost 5, with 12 bases in between. CDR3 residues: CSAPGTAYGYTF. CDR3 sequence (DNA): TGCAGTGCTCCCGGGACGGCATATGGCTACACCTTC.

This chain connects TRBV5-1 to TRBJ2-5; TRBD1 matches at 9 bases. After removal of 2 bases from V and 0 bases from J, the junction contained 5 bases not matched to a gene. CDR1 and CDR2 from the germline V gene are SGHRS and YFSETQ. CDR3 length: 16 amino acids. CDR3 coding DNA: TGCGCCAGCAGCTTTACCGGGACAGGGTACCAAGAGACCCAGTACTTC. Translating it yields CASSFTGTGYQETQYF.

The J gene is TRBJ2-1, the V gene TRBV6-1, with D perhaps TRBD1 (6 bases). V gave up 8 bases and J gave up 4 bases, with 12 bases separating them. Germline V lookup: CDR1 MNHNS, CDR2 SASEGT. This CDR3 spans 13 amino acids. CDR3 DNA: TGTGCCAGCTTTCAGGGGACGTACAATGAGCAGTTCTTC. The encoded protein is CASFQGTYNEQFF.

The chain is built from TRBV12-3 or TRBV12-4 and TRBJ2-3; unclear D gene. The CDR3 is made up of 12 amino acids. Trimming pared 7 bases from V and 0 bases from J, leaving 5 bases between. DNA for the CDR3: TGTGCCAGCACGGCAAGCACAGATACGCAGTATTTT. This gives the protein CASTASTDTQYF.

This clonotype has ten or more counts. V gene TRBV4-1 combines with J gene TRBJ2-1; D ambiguous. CDR1 is MGHRA, CDR2 YSYEKL, per germline. V was trimmed by 0 bases and J by 5 bases, leaving 5 bases between them. This CDR3 is built from 13 residues. CDR3 coding DNA: TGCGCCAGCAGCCAAGACCTACACAATGAGCAGTTCTTC. Translation: CASSQDLHNEQFF.

The chain combines TRBV3-1 with TRBJ2-2; D is unresolved. Trimming removed 0 bases from V and 9 bases from J, with 11 bases in between. Germline-derived CDR1 and CDR2 are LGHDT and YNNKEL (reference sequence). The CDR3 is 14 amino acids. CDR3 sequence (DNA): TGTGCCAGCAGCCAAGACCAGGTTTTCAGGGAGCTGTTTTTT. Its translation: CASSQDQVFRELFF.